The 23 T cell receptor beta chains reported below all come from one sample, sequenced in a study of blood T cells in healthy people across ages. A second PCR of 7 to 11 cycles used a sample-barcoded 5' primer and a J-beta primer mix. TCRdb processed the 5' RACE reads anew with MiXCR; each CDR3 protein has one entry. Altogether hundreds of thousands of distinct CDR3 sequences are present, roughly 30% being singletons, with the ten largest covering 15%. The source material was blood. Source of these receptors: a woman older than 75 in good health.

This clonotype was counted many times. V is TRBV7-2 and J is TRBJ2-1; 13 bases are shared with TRBD2. CDR1 SGHTA and CDR2 FQGNSA come from the germline V gene. There are 17 residues in the CDR3. J gave up 6 bases and V 5 bases, and 10 bases lay outside the gene matches. Here the CDR3 reads CASSLRTSGGLVNEQFF. The DNA for the CDR3 is TGTGCCAGCAGCCTCCGGACTAGCGGGGGCCTCGTCAATGAGCAGTTCTTC.

This chain connects TRBV18 to TRBJ2-7; a possible D gene is TRBD2 (5 bases). V lost 3 bases to trimming and J lost 2 bases, with 14 bases between them. The germline V gene encodes CDR1 KGHSH and CDR2 LQKENI. CDR3 size: 15 residues. This CDR3 is CASSPGVAGAYEQYF. The DNA for the CDR3 is TGTGCCAGCTCACCGGGAGTAGCAGGAGCCTACGAGCAGTACTTC.

Of note for this clonotype: This may be a read error, as it is one base from a much larger clone. The rearrangement uses TRBV7-9 and TRBJ2-1; TRBD2 matches 12 bases. The J call could be wrong; TRBJ2-7 is a better fit for the DNA end. The CDR3 totals 16 residues. From germline, CDR1 is SEHNR and CDR2 FQNEAQ (reference sequence). CDR3: CASSLRGLAGRNEQYF. The CDR3 DNA reads TGTGCCAGCAGCTTACGTGGACTAGCGGGGAGGAATGAGCAGTACTTC.

The V and J genes are TRBV4-2 and TRBJ2-2; TRBD2 matches 7 bases. With V trimmed by 4 bases and J by 6 bases, 11 bases remained unmatched. CDR1 is LGHNA and CDR2 is YNFKEQ in the germline V gene. The CDR3 spans 16 residues. CDR3 nucleotide sequence: TGTGCCAGCAGCCCGAGGGCGCGGGAGTTACCCGGGGAGCTGTTTTTT. Protein: CASSPRARELPGELFF.

This clonotype was recorded once. This rearrangement joins TRBV7-2 to TRBJ2-3; the match to TRBD2 covers 10 bases. The length of the CDR3 is 15 residues. V dropped 3 bases and J dropped 4; count of bases not matched to a gene: 4. Germline values: CDR1 SGHTA, CDR2 FQGNSA. In nucleotides, the CDR3 is TGTGCCAGCAGCTTTGATAGCGGGAGGCCAGATACGCAGTATTTT. It specifies CASSFDSGRPDTQYF.

In its sample, this clonotype was seen many times. V is TRBV30 and J is TRBJ2-7; D remains ambiguous. Germline loops: CDR1 GTSNPN, CDR2 SVGIG (reference sequence). This CDR3 has 12 residues. Trimming pared 3 bases from V and 2 bases from J, leaving 8 bases between. The CDR3 nucleotides are TGTGCCTGGAGCGAGCGTCCCTACGAGCAGTACTTC. Its protein product is CAWSERPYEQYF.

Details on this clonotype: This clone may be a read error of a much larger clone one base away. The chain recombines TRBV5-1 with TRBJ2-6, with 9 bases aligning to TRBD1. CDR1 is SGHRS, CDR2 YFSETQ, per germline. CDR3 length: 17 residues. The CDR3 spells CASSLLGTGTGANVRTF. CDR3 bases: TGCGCCAGCAGCTTGCTAGGGACAGGGACTGGGGCCAACGTCCGGACTTTC.

The chain recombines TRBV29-1 with TRBJ1-3; D remains unclear. V lost 4 bases and J lost 0, with 7 bases in between. CDR1 is SQVTM and CDR2 is ANQGSEA in the germline V gene. CDR3 size: 13 residues. CDR3 DNA: TGCAGCGTTGCGACGGACTCTGGAAACACCATATATTTT. Translation: CSVATDSGNTIYF.

In this sample, this clonotype turned up a few times. The chain joins TRBV7-2 to TRBJ2-5; 8 bases are shared with TRBD2. CDR1 is SGHTA and CDR2 is FQGNSA in the germline V gene. CDR3 length: 19 residues. Germline trimming cut 2 bases from V and 3 bases from J; bases unmatched to any gene: 17. The DNA of the CDR3 is TGTACCAGCAGCTTAATAGGGCGGGGGGCTCACCTCCTTGAAGAGACCCAGTACTTC. It codes for CTSSLIGRGAHLLEETQYF. Together with reference TRBV7-2 and TRBJ2-5, the CDR3 gives the full variable domain: GAGVSQSPSNKVTEKGKDVELRCDPISGHTALYWYRQSLGQGLEFLIYFQGNSAPDKSGLPSDRFSAERTGGSVSTLTIQRTQQEDSAVYLCTSSLIGRGAHLLEETQYFGPGTRLLVL.

With regard to this clonotype: Just one base apart from a much larger clone, this may be a read error. V is TRBV27 and J is TRBJ2-5, with D perhaps TRBD1 (6 bases). With 5 bases removed from V and 7 bases from J, the gap between germline ends came to 17 bases. There are 14 residues in the CDR3. The germline V gene has CDR1 MNHEY and CDR2 SMNVEV (reference sequence). CDR3 sequence reads: CASSLGPQGRTQYF. The CDR3 nucleotides are TGTGCCAGCAGTCTGGGGCCGCAGGGGAGGACCCAGTACTTC.

The sample holds many counts of this clonotype. V is TRBV11-2 and J is TRBJ2-5; 12 bases match TRBD2. V shed 2 bases and J 13 bases; nucleotides not matched to a gene: 8. CDR1 and CDR2 (germline): SGHAT, FQNNGV. CDR3 length: 14 residues. The CDR3 bases are TGTGCCAGCAGCTTATCGACTAGCGGGGGCCTCACGTACTTC. Amino acids: CASSLSTSGGLTYF.

The chain joins TRBV12-3 or TRBV12-4 to TRBJ1-2; no definite D call. V dropped 5 bases and J dropped 7 bases, with 8 bases sitting between them. This CDR3 is 11 amino acids long. In DNA form, the CDR3 reads TGTGCCAGCAGTGGGCCCACTGGCTACACCTTC. Translated, it gives CASSGPTGYTF.

At least ten counts were recorded for this clonotype. The genes are TRBV5-6 and TRBJ2-3, with D perhaps matching TRBD2 (6 bases). The CDR3 is made up of 16 amino acids. CDR1 and CDR2 from the germline V gene are SGHDT and YYEEEE. Trimming removed 1 base from V and 3 bases from J, with 15 bases in between. The CDR3 region is CASSLMRLGETDTQYF. CDR3 sequence (DNA): TGTGCCAGCAGCTTGATGAGACTAGGCGAAACAGATACGCAGTATTTT.

The chain carries TRBV20-1 and TRBJ2-7; a possible D gene is TRBD2 (5 bases). Trimming stripped 5 bases from V and 5 bases from J, with 25 bases between. Germline V lookup: CDR1 DFQATT, CDR2 SNEGSKA (reference sequence). The CDR3 contains 16 residues. DNA of the CDR3: TGCAGTGCTCCTCGGGGTAACAGTGTTCAGTTCAACGAGCAGTACTTC. Protein: CSAPRGNSVQFNEQYF.

This chain uses TRBV4-1 with TRBJ1-4, with D uncertain. Germline-derived CDR1 and CDR2 are MGHRA and YSYEKL. The CDR3 length is 18 residues. V was clipped by 0 bases and J by 0 bases, with 14 bases between them. The CDR3 coding sequence is TGCGCCAGCAGCCAAGATAGGGCAGCAGATGCAACTAATGAAAAACTGTTTTTT. Translation: CASSQDRAADATNEKLFF.

This clonotype was counted many times. The V gene is TRBV5-6, the J gene TRBJ2-5, with 7 positions matching TRBD2. Per germline, CDR1 SGHDT and CDR2 YYEEEE. Unmatched junction bases numbered 12, after V lost 5 bases and J lost 5 bases. The CDR3 consists of 15 residues. In nucleotides, the CDR3 is TGTGCCAGCAGGGGAGTACTAGCGAACGTCGAGACCCAGTACTTC. Translation: CASRGVLANVETQYF.

The chain couples TRBV3-1 to TRBJ2-1; the D gene is possibly TRBD2 (6 bases). Germline-derived CDR1 and CDR2 are LGHDT and YNNKEL (reference sequence). Trimming pared 4 bases from V and 7 bases from J, leaving 14 bases between. The CDR3 covers 14 residues. Here the CDR3 reads CASSRSGTPNEQFF. CDR3 coding DNA: TGTGCCAGCAGCCGTTCCGGGACTCCTAATGAGCAGTTCTTC.

This clonotype showed up many times. V usage is TRBV10-3 and J usage is TRBJ1-1; D is undetermined. CDR1 and CDR2 (germline): ENHRY, SYGVKD. The CDR3 length is 14 residues. The V end lost 1 base, the J end lost 2 bases, and 8 bases lay between the germline ends. The CDR3 nucleotides are TGTGCCATCAGTGAGTTTCGGCTCAACACTGAAGCTTTCTTT. Protein: CAISEFRLNTEAFF.

The sample holds a few counts of this clonotype. This may come from a read error, since a much larger clone is one base off. The chain uses TRBV7-3 and TRBJ2-5; D unresolved. The CDR3 runs 13 residues. Per germline, CDR1 SGHTA and CDR2 FQGTGA. The CDR3, as DNA: TGTGCCAGCAGCTGGGGTAGGCTCAAGACCCGGTACTTC. This encodes CASSWGRLKTRYF.

V usage is TRBV20-1 and J usage is TRBJ2-3; tentatively, D is TRBD1 (5 bases). V lost 5 bases, J lost 1 base, and 13 bases lay in between. CDR1 is DFQATT, CDR2 SNEGSKA, per germline (reference sequence). The CDR3 runs to 14 residues. The CDR3 DNA sequence: TGCAGTGCTCCACTCCCCAGGGGCACAGATACGCAGTATTTT. Protein product: CSAPLPRGTDTQYF.

The sample holds a few counts of this clonotype. J is TRBJ2-3 and V is TRBV6-5; 14 bases agree with TRBD2. The V gene's germline CDR1 is MNHEY and CDR2 SVGAGI. V trimming: 2 bases; J trimming: 2 bases; junction bases outside the gene matches: 6. The CDR3 sequence is 18 residues long. Here the CDR3 DNA reads TGTGCCAGCAGTTACCGGGGGACTAGCGGGGGCCACACAGATACGCAGTATTTT. Its protein product is CASSYRGTSGGHTDTQYF.

The chain links TRBV5-5 to TRBJ1-4; 7 bases are shared with TRBD1. Germline trimming cut 1 base from V and 10 bases from J; bases unmatched to any gene: 7. Germline V gives CDR1 SGHKS, CDR2 YYEKEE (reference sequence). The CDR3 is made up of 14 amino acids. In DNA, the CDR3 is TGTGCCAGCAGCTTGACAGGGGACGGGGGAAAACTGTTTTTT. It is translated as CASSLTGDGGKLFF.

This clonotype was picked up many times. CDR3 loop: CASSQDLASGGADTDTQYF. The CDR3 DNA reads as TGTGCCAGCAGCCAAGATTTGGCTAGCGGGGGGGCCGACACAGATACGCAGTATTTT. This sequence joins TRBV3-1 and TRBJ2-3; 12 positions agree with TRBD2. CDR3 size: 19 residues. J was trimmed by 2 bases and V by 0 bases; bases with no gene match: 9. Germline V gene sequence: CDR1 LGHDT, CDR2 YNNKEL (reference sequence).